This TCR beta chain was recorded in a study of neurological immune-mediated disorders. Study-level results: When the repertoires were sorted by phylogenetic grouping, those of 18 of 34 multiple sclerosis patients ended up in one related-CDR3 cluster, a possible signature.

This clonotype was found many times. The target antigen is unknown. Unsorted libraries were prepared from 2 million PBMCs that had been stored at -80 C. With 10-nucleotide random UMIs, 5'RACE was used to make the cDNA. TCRdb called the 5' RACE reads again in MiXCR, with one record for every CDR3 protein. The sample holds some 60,000 distinct CDR3 sequences, less than 4% seen once. Trimming shortened V by 1 base and J by 0 bases, and 7 bases separated the two germline ends. Germline V CDR1 and CDR2: SGHTA, FQGNSA. The CDR3 contains 15 residues. What was sequenced was PBMCs. This sequence joins TRBV7-2 and TRBJ1-5; D not resolved. The sequence was collected from a woman in her forties or fifties with multiple sclerosis. CDR3 protein: CASSLVPNSNQPQHF. In DNA, the CDR3 is TGTGCCAGCAGCTTAGTCCCGAATAGCAATCAGCCCCAGCATTTT.